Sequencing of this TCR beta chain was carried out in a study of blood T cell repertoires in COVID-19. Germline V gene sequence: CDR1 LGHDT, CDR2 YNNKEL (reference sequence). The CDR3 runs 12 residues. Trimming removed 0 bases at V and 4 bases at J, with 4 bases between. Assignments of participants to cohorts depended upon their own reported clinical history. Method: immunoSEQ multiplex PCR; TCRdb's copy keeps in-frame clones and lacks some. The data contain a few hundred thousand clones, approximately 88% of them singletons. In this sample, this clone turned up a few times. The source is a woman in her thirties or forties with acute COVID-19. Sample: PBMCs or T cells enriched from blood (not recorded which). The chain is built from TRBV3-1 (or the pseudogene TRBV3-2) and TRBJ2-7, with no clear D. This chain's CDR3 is CASSQDSYEQYV. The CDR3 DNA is TGTGCCAGCAGCCAAGACTCGTACGAGCAGTACGTC.